The 2 T cell receptor beta chains presented below share a single source sample, sequenced in a study of T cells in Graves' hyperthyroidism and ophthalmopathy. RNA transcripts provided the source from which TCR beta CDR3 regions were amplified. The primer set for the first-round RT-PCR of the TCR CDR3 was HTBI. A single record per CDR3 protein comes from TCRdb applying MiXCR to the multiplex PCR reads. The table lists a few hundred thousand distinct CDR3 sequences, about 15% of them singletons. Sequencing was done on a sample of blood. Every receptor here comes from a woman aged 30 to 39 with Graves' hyperthyroidism.

This clonotype was observed at least ten times. V is TRBV3-1 and J is TRBJ2-7, with D hard to call. The germline gives CDR1 LGHDT, CDR2 YNNKEL (reference sequence). Trimming stripped 4 bases from V and 5 bases from J, with 18 bases between. The CDR3 extends over 15 amino acids. CDR3 protein: CASSPVAVSSHEQYF. The CDR3 region has the DNA TGTGCCAGCAGCCCCGTAGCAGTGAGCAGCCACGAGCAGTACTTC.

Regarding this clonotype: Relative to the germline gene, one junction end is altered; a read error may explain this. The V and J genes are TRBV24-1 and TRBJ2-1; possible D gene TRBD2, 7 bases. CDR1 and CDR2 (germline): KGHDR, SFDVKD. There are 16 residues in the CDR3. The CDR3 region is CAASSRAGATYNEQFF. In DNA, the CDR3 is TGTGCCGCCAGTTCCCGGGCGGGGGCAACCTACAATGAGCAGTTCTTC.